The 26 T cell receptor beta chains reported below all come from one sample, sequenced in a study of sequential checkpoint blockade in melanoma. Sequencing used immunoSEQ multiplex PCR; TCRdb keeps in-frame clones, though not all of them. The sample holds 27,000 or so clones, roughly four fifths seen once. Sample treatment: randomized to nivolumab then ipilimumab (arm A) or the reverse (arm B). The material sequenced was CD8+ T cells sorted from blood (inferred from file names), taken from a patient given nivolumab and ipilimumab in sequence. The receptors come from a human donor with melanoma.

V usage is TRBV20-1 and J usage is TRBJ2-7, with D possibly matching TRBD1 (6 bases). CDR1 and CDR2 from the germline V gene are DFQATT and SNEGSKA (reference sequence). Trimming removed 6 bases at V and 3 bases at J, with 9 bases between. This CDR3 is built from 11 residues. The CDR3 protein is CSASRGYEQYF. The CDR3 bases are TGCAGTGCAAGCAGGGGCTACGAGCAGTACTTC.

The chain couples TRBV9 to TRBJ2-3; 8 positions agree with TRBD1. J lost 4 bases, V lost 4 bases, and 5 bases had no gene match. This CDR3 is built from 14 residues. Germline loops: CDR1 SGDLS, CDR2 YYNGEE. The chain's CDR3 is CASSRGQGPDTQYF. In nucleotides, the CDR3 is TGTGCCAGCAGCCGAGGACAGGGTCCAGATACGCAGTATTTT.

The chain links TRBV6-1 to TRBJ2-7; TRBD1 matches 11 bases. This CDR3 has 14 residues. V was clipped by 7 bases and J by 7 bases; unmatched bases: 9. Germline lookup yields CDR1 MNHNS and CDR2 SASEGT. DNA for the CDR3: TGTGCCAGCACCTCCGGGACAGGGGGTGAAGAGCAGTACTTC. Amino acid sequence: CASTSGTGGEEQYF.

V is TRBV2 and J is TRBJ2-7, with 9 bases that match TRBD1. Losses at the gene ends were 5 bases for V and 6 bases for J; bases not matched to a gene: 11. Germline CDR1 SNHLY, CDR2 FYNNEI. This CDR3 has 15 residues. The CDR3 here is CASSTGTGRVSEQYF. DNA of the CDR3: TGTGCCAGCAGTACCGGGACAGGGAGGGTGAGCGAGCAGTACTTC.

The rearrangement uses TRBV6-1 and TRBJ2-7; possible D gene TRBD2, 6 bases. CDR3 length: 13 amino acids. V was trimmed by 0 bases and J by 4 bases, leaving 7 bases between them. Germline CDR1 reads MNHNS; CDR2 reads SASEGT. The CDR3 sequence: CASSEAEGYEQYF. The DNA for the CDR3 is TGTGCCAGCAGTGAAGCGGAGGGTTACGAGCAGTACTTC.

The V call is TRBV27, the J call TRBJ2-1; D is unclear. Trimming pared 3 bases from V and 9 bases from J, leaving 9 bases between. This CDR3 has 12 amino acids. Germline V gene sequence: CDR1 MNHEY, CDR2 SMNVEV (reference sequence). The CDR3 sequence: CASSLSWPEQFF. The DNA for the CDR3 is TGTGCCAGCAGTTTGTCATGGCCTGAGCAGTTCTTC.

The chain employs TRBV4-3 and TRBJ2-2; D not certain. Germline CDR1 is LGHNA and CDR2 is YSLEER. V was trimmed by 2 bases and J by 1 base, leaving 8 bases between them. The CDR3 extends over 15 amino acids. The DNA of the CDR3 is TGCGCCAGCAGCCAATCTCTCGGGAACACCGGGGAGCTGTTTTTT. Its translation: CASSQSLGNTGELFF.

The CDR3 DNA follows: TGTGCCAGCAGCCCGGAGGGATTCGCGCCCTGGGAGACCCAGTACTTC. It encodes CASSPEGFAPWETQYF. V usage is TRBV25-1 and J usage is TRBJ2-5, with a tentative D call TRBD2 (6 bases). CDR1 and CDR2 (germline): MGHDK, SYGVNS. The V gene lost 6 bases and the J gene lost 5 bases, with 22 bases spanning the gap. The CDR3 sequence is 16 residues long.

This chain connects TRBV7-9 to TRBJ1-1, with 10 positions matching TRBD1. Trimming removed 5 bases from V and 13 bases from J; junction bases left unmatched: 4. There are 11 residues in the CDR3. The germline V gene has CDR1 SEHNR and CDR2 FQNEAQ (reference sequence). The CDR3 protein is CASSQGQGSFF. CDR3 DNA sequence: TGTGCCAGCAGCCAGGGACAGGGGAGTTTCTTT.

The DNA of the CDR3 is TGTGCCAGCAGCCCCTCCCCGGGGTTAGCCAAAAACATTCAGTACTTC. It encodes CASSPSPGLAKNIQYF. The chain carries TRBV9 and TRBJ2-4; a possible D gene is TRBD2 (5 bases). This CDR3 contains 16 residues. Trimming pared 4 bases from V and 0 bases from J, leaving 14 bases between. Germline-derived CDR1 and CDR2 are SGDLS and YYNGEE.

This clone has just one count. The V call is TRBV7-8, the J call TRBJ2-2; D uncertain. CDR3 size: 13 residues. The ends were cut back, 6 bases at V and 4 bases at J, with 9 bases in the middle. CDR1 SGHVS and CDR2 FQNEAQ come from the germline V gene. The CDR3 coding sequence is TGTGCCAGCAGACTGTTTGCCACCGGGGAGCTGTTTTTT. It yields the protein CASRLFATGELFF. The variable domain in full, with the rest retrieved from reference TRBV7-8 and TRBJ2-2, is GAGVSQSPRYKVAKRGQDVALRCDPISGHVSLFWYQQALGQGPEFLTYFQNEAQLDKSGLPSDRFFAERPEGSVSTLKIQRTQQEDSAVYLCASRLFATGELFFGEGSRLTVL.

V usage is TRBV6-5 and J usage is TRBJ2-1, with a tentative D call TRBD2 (6 bases). With 2 bases removed from V and 3 bases from J, the gap between germline ends came to 8 bases. Per germline, CDR1 MNHEY and CDR2 SVGAGI. The CDR3 is 14 residues long. The CDR3 reads CASSYPGLYNEQFF. The CDR3 DNA reads TGTGCCAGCAGTTACCCGGGACTCTACAATGAGCAGTTCTTC.

The chain couples TRBV5-8 to TRBJ1-4; D remains unclear. Per germline, CDR1 SGHTS and CDR2 YDEGEE. This CDR3 comprises 17 residues. The V end was cut by 0 bases, the J end by 0 bases, with 12 bases between. CDR3 bases: TGTGCCAGCAGCTTGGGTCAGGTCCCAGCAACTAATGAAAAACTGTTTTTT. Its protein product is CASSLGQVPATNEKLFF.

This chain uses TRBV29-1 with TRBJ2-7; TRBD1 agrees at 7 bases. CDR3 length: 12 residues. V lost 5 bases to trimming and J lost 2 bases; unmatched junction nucleotides: 3. Per the germline V gene, CDR1 is SQVTM and CDR2 is ANQGSEA. Here the CDR3 reads CSVLGTAYEQYF. In DNA, the CDR3 is TGCAGCGTTCTCGGGACAGCCTACGAGCAGTACTTC.

A few counts support this clone. The chain uses TRBV5-5 and TRBJ2-6; D may be TRBD1 (5 bases). The CDR3 is made up of 15 amino acids. CDR1 is SGHKS and CDR2 is YYEKEE in the germline V gene (reference sequence). V was cut by 2 bases and J by 4 bases, with 10 bases left in between. The CDR3 DNA is TGTGCCAGCAGCTTAATAGGGGCCGGGGCCAACGTCCTGACTTTC. This encodes CASSLIGAGANVLTF.

The chain uses TRBV5-6 and TRBJ1-2; 11 bases align to TRBD1. CDR1 is SGHDT, CDR2 YYEEEE, per germline. V lost 2 bases to trimming and J lost 4 bases; unmatched junction nucleotides: 1. The CDR3 loop spans 14 amino acids. This CDR3 reads CASSFGTGGYGYTF. The DNA for the CDR3 is TGTGCCAGCAGCTTTGGGACAGGGGGCTATGGCTACACCTTC.

The chain uses TRBV2 and TRBJ2-3, with TRBD1 matching 8 bases. The length of the CDR3 is 16 residues. Per germline, CDR1 SNHLY and CDR2 FYNNEI. V shed 3 bases and J 3 bases; nucleotides not matched to a gene: 8. Here the CDR3 reads CASSDRPGQGTDTQYF. CDR3 in DNA: TGTGCCAGCAGTGATCGTCCCGGACAGGGTACAGATACGCAGTATTTT. Filled out from reference TRBV2 and TRBJ2-3, the complete variable domain reads EPEVTQTPSHQVTQMGQEVILRCVPISNHLYFYWYRQILGQKVEFLVSFYNNEISEKSEIFDDQFSVERPDGSNFTLKIRSTKLEDSAMYFCASSDRPGQGTDTQYFGPGTRLTVL.

V usage is TRBV7-2 and J usage is TRBJ1-1, with D possibly being TRBD1 (5 bases). Germline CDR1 and CDR2: SGHTA and FQGNSA. The CDR3 runs 12 residues. The V and J ends lost 5 bases and 7 bases respectively, with 11 bases between them. The CDR3 DNA sequence: TGTGCCAGCAGCCTCCACAGGTTTGAAGCTTTCTTT. It is translated as CASSLHRFEAFF.

The chain joins TRBV11-2 to TRBJ1-1; weak D call: TRBD1 (6 bases). CDR1 and CDR2 (germline): SGHAT, FQNNGV. The CDR3 consists of 15 residues. Trimming took 1 base from V and 1 from J, leaving 10 bases between them. CDR3 sequence reads: CASSLARTANTEAFF. The CDR3 DNA follows: TGTGCCAGCAGCTTAGCGAGGACAGCGAACACTGAAGCTTTCTTT.

This chain uses TRBV7-6 with TRBJ2-7; D is perhaps TRBD2 (6 bases). The CDR3 runs 14 residues. Trimming stripped 1 base from V and 3 bases from J, with 10 bases between. Germline V gene data show CDR1 as SGHVS and CDR2 as FNYEAQ. CDR3 residues: CASSLVAEGYEQYF. CDR3 nucleotides: TGTGCCAGCAGCTTAGTGGCGGAGGGCTACGAGCAGTACTTC. Variable domain in full (rest from reference TRBV7-6 and TRBJ2-7): GAGVSQSPRYKVTKRGQDVALRCDPISGHVSLYWYRQALGQGPEFLTYFNYEAQQDKSGLPNDRFSAERPEGSISTLTIQRTEQRDSAMYRCASSLVAEGYEQYFGPGTRLTVT.

J is TRBJ2-1 and V is TRBV15; tentative D call: TRBD1 (5 bases). The CDR3 length is 16 residues. The germline CDR1 and CDR2 sequences are LNHNV and YYDKDF (reference sequence). Trimming took off 1 base at V and 4 bases at J, with 14 bases between the two ends. The CDR3 DNA reads as TGTGCCACCAGCAGAGGCCGGACGACAGTTTACAATGAGCAGTTCTTC. This encodes CATSRGRTTVYNEQFF.

The V and J genes are TRBV28 and TRBJ2-7, with D maybe TRBD2 (6 bases). Trimming took 9 bases from V and 0 from J, leaving 9 bases between them. Germline CDR1 is MDHEN and CDR2 is SYDVKM. The CDR3 extends over 12 amino acids. CDR3 residues: CASTSTSYEQYF. The CDR3 DNA is TGTGCCAGTACTAGCACCTCCTACGAGCAGTACTTC. Variable domain in full (rest from reference TRBV28 and TRBJ2-7): DVKVTQSSRYLVKRTGEKVFLECVQDMDHENMFWYRQDPGLGLRLIYFSYDVKMKEKGDIPEGYSVSREKKERFSLILESASTNQTSMYLCASTSTSYEQYFGPGTRLTVT.

This clone was seen a few times. The rearrangement joins TRBV9 to TRBJ2-5; the match to TRBD1 covers 10 bases. The tail of the sequence fits TRBJ2-7 better, so the J call may be wrong. Germline V gene lookup returns CDR1 SGDLS and CDR2 YYNGEE. The CDR3 consists of 15 residues. CDR3 DNA: TGTGCCAGCAGCGTAGCGGGGACAGGGGCGCCCGAGCAGTACTTC. Encoded protein: CASSVAGTGAPEQYF.

This chain uses TRBV5-6 with TRBJ1-2; no reliable D call. V was cut by 1 base and J by 10 bases, with 11 bases left in between. The CDR3 spans 12 residues. CDR1 is SGHDT, CDR2 YYEEEE, per germline. In DNA, the CDR3 is TGTGCCAGCAGCTTGACGGGGAATGACTACACCTTC. This gives the protein CASSLTGNDYTF. The full variable domain, completed using reference TRBV5-6 and TRBJ1-2, is DAGVTQSPTHLIKTRGQQVTLRCSPKSGHDTVSWYQQALGQGPQFIFQYYEEEERQRGNFPDRFSGHQFPNYSSELNVNALLLGDSALYLCASSLTGNDYTFGSGTRLTVV.

The gene calls are TRBV6-5 and TRBJ2-3; 11 bases line up with TRBD2. The V segment lost 4 bases and the J segment 4 bases; nucleotides outside the gene matches: 1. The CDR3 is 14 amino acids. Germline assignment: CDR1 MNHEY and CDR2 SVGAGI. CDR3 residues: CASSSTSGADTQYF. CDR3 DNA sequence: TGTGCCAGCAGTTCGACTAGCGGGGCAGATACGCAGTATTTT.

This clone was counted only a few times. V gene TRBV21-1 combines with J gene TRBJ1-4; TRBD1 was called by the table and not checked on the DNA. TRBV21-1 constitutes a pseudogene. This CDR3 is 15 amino acids long. The DNA of the CDR3 is TGTGCCAGCAGCCGGAGAGGACAGGGGATTGAAAAACTGTTTTTT. Its translation is CASSRRGQGIEKLFF.